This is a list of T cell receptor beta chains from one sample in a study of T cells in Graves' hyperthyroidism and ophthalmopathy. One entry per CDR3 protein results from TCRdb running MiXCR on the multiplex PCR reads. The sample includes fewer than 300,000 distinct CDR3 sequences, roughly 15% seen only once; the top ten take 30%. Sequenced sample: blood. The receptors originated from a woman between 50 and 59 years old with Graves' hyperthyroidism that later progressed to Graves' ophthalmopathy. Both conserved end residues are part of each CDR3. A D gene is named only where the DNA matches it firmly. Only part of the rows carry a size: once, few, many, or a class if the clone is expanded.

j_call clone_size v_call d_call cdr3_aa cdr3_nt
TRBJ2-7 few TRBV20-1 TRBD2 CSADRRGYEQYF TGCAGTGCCGACCGGCGGGGGTACGAGCAGTACTTC
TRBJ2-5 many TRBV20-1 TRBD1 CSAPGQQRETQYF TGCAGTGCCCCGGGACAGCAAAGGGAGACCCAGTACTTC
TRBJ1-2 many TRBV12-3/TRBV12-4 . CASSLDEGYGYTF TGTGCCAGCAGTTTGGATGAGGGCTATGGCTACACCTTC
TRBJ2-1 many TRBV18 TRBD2 CASSPISGRDFNEQFF TGTGCCAGCTCACCCATTAGCGGGAGGGATTTCAATGAGCAGTTCTTC
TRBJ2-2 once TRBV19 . CASSTPGPLTPNTGELFF TGTGCCAGTAGTACTCCGGGACCGTTAACACCAAACACCGGGGAGCTGTTTTTT
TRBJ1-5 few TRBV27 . CTSSFVNQPQHF TGTACCAGCAGTTTCGTAAATCAGCCCCAGCATTTT
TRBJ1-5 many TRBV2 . CASSEGNQPQHF TGTGCCAGCAGCGAAGGGAATCAGCCCCAGCATTTT
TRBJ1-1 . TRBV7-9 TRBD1 CASSWSRDSEAFF TGTGCCAGCAGCTGGAGCCGGGACAGTGAAGCTTTCTTT
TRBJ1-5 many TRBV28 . CASKVGLGNQPQHF TGTGCCAGCAAGGTGGGCCTGGGCAATCAGCCCCAGCATTTT
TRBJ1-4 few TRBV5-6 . CASSPFATNEKLFF TGTGCCAGCAGCCCATTTGCAACTAATGAAAAACTGTTTTTT
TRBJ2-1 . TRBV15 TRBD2 CATSSPGAGGPLLYSYNEQFF TGTGCCACCAGCAGTCCCGGAGCGGGAGGGCCCCTGCTTTATTCCTACAATGAGCAGTTCTTC
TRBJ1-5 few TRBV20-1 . CSASLPVSGNQPQHF TGCAGTGCTTCTTTGCCGGTCTCGGGAAATCAGCCCCAGCATTTT
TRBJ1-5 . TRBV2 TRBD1 CASRNDRVNQPQHF TGTGCCAGCAGGAACGACAGGGTGAATCAGCCCCAGCATTTT
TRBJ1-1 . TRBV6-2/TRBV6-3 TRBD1 CASRLSPGQVNTEAFF TGTGCCAGCAGACTTTCGCCGGGACAGGTGAACACTGAAGCTTTCTTT
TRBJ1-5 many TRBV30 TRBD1 CAWTSGQLSEEPQHF TGTGCCTGGACCTCGGGACAGCTCTCAGAGGAGCCCCAGCATTTT
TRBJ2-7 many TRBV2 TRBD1 CASSGDSRSSYEQYF TGTGCCAGCAGCGGGGACAGTAGGAGCTCCTACGAGCAGTACTTC
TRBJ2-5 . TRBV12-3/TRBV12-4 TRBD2 CASSRLAGSEKTQYF TGTGCCAGCAGCCGACTAGCGGGATCCGAGAAGACCCAGTACTTC
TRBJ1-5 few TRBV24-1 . CATSDGQGSHQPQHF TGTGCCACCAGTGATGGCCAGGGAAGTCATCAGCCCCAGCATTTT
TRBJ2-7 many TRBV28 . CASSLGLARAYEQYF TGTGCCAGCAGTTTGGGGCTAGCTCGGGCCTACGAGCAGTACTTC
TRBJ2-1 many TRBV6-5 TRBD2 CASSSLTSGAYNEQFF TGTGCCAGCAGTTCCCTAACTAGCGGGGCCTACAATGAGCAGTTCTTC
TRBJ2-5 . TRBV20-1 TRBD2 CSAHRTSGSGETQYF TGCAGTGCTCATAGGACTAGCGGGAGTGGAGAGACCCAGTACTTC
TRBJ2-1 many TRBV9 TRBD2 CASSVSGINSNEQFF TGTGCCAGCAGCGTAAGCGGGATTAATTCCAATGAGCAGTTCTTC
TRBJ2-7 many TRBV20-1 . CSASPAFEQYF TGCAGTGCTAGTCCAGCCTTCGAGCAGTACTTC
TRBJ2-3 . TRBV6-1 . CASSPLGTQYF TGTGCCAGCAGTCCGTTGGGTACGCAGTATTTT